The clone carrying this T cell receptor (beta chain) was detected a few times. The source of the sample is a study of blood T cells in healthy people across ages. Using a J-beta primer mix together with a sample-barcoded 5' primer, a second PCR was run for about 6 to 11 cycles. TCRdb passed the 5' RACE reads through MiXCR, listing each CDR3 protein once. The repertoire holds 500,000 to 550,000 distinct CDR3 sequences, with 24% as singletons. This CDR3 contains 12 residues. CDR1 MNHNS and CDR2 SASEGT come from the germline V gene. Trimming removed 2 bases at V and 0 bases at J, with 2 bases between. These same data were also listed under a study on T cells of mothers and their children. As reported in that work: Samples were obtained from a few healthy Caucasian mothers and their six children. Evidence of persistent microchimeric T cell clones was absent.

The origin of this receptor is a boy younger than 18 in good health. The sequenced sample was blood. This chain links TRBV6-1 with TRBJ2-7, with no clear D. CDR3 in DNA: TGTGCCAGCAGTGAACACTCCTACGAGCAGTACTTC. It is translated as CASSEHSYEQYF.